This TCR beta chain emerged from a study of T cells in Graves' hyperthyroidism and ophthalmopathy. Points from the study as a whole: Blood also held most thyroid clonotypes expanded beyond 0.001.

CDR3 length: 14 amino acids. The V end was cut by 7 bases, the J end by 5 bases, with 17 bases between. Germline assignment: CDR1 LNHDA and CDR2 SQIVND (reference sequence). Amplification targeted TCR beta CDR3 regions from RNA transcripts. The study used the HTBI primer set for a first-round RT-PCR of the TCR CDR3. From the multiplex PCR reads, TCRdb called clonotypes with MiXCR, one entry per CDR3 protein. The table includes over 650,000 distinct CDR3 sequences, less than 45% detected once. Concerning this clonotype: As yet, its antigen is unknown.

This receptor was identified in an adult man with Graves' disease, either hyperthyroidism or ophthalmopathy (not recorded which). The gene calls are TRBV19 and TRBJ1-2; D might be TRBD1 (6 bases). Sequenced input: peripheral blood or thyroid tissue (not recorded which). This CDR3 is CASNVGGREYGYTF. As DNA, the CDR3 is TGTGCCAGTAACGTTGGGGGCAGGGAATATGGCTACACCTTC.